These 22 T cell receptor beta chains originate from one sample sequenced in a study of T cells in Graves' hyperthyroidism and ophthalmopathy (dated by TCRdb to about 2019). Libraries were built with multiplex PCR. Sequencer: Illumina HiSeq 2000. The TCR beta CDR3 regions were amplified from RNA transcripts. The TCR CDR3 was subjected to a first round of RT-PCR using the HTBI primer set and the Qiagen OneStep RT-PCR kit. Starting from the raw public reads, TCRdb applied fastp trimming at Q25, assembled clones with MiXCR and retained in-frame beta chains. Rows with one shared CDR3 protein collapse into an entry with the most common genes and DNA. The sample profile shows hundreds of thousands of distinct CDR3 sequences; 20% of them were found once. The ten largest clones capture more than 30% of the sample. Sequencing was performed on blood. These receptors were taken from a man aged 30 to 39 with Graves' ophthalmopathy.

The chain has TRBV6-1 and TRBJ1-6, with D possibly being TRBD1 (6 bases). The CDR3 runs 17 residues. Germline CDR1 reads MNHNS; CDR2 reads SASEGT. Between the trimmed V and J ends, which lost 5 bases and 1 base, there was a span of 15 bases. The CDR3 loop is CASSRGGGGSYNSPLHF. The CDR3 DNA is TGTGCCAGCAGTCGAGGGGGTGGTGGATCCTATAATTCACCCCTCCACTTT.

This clonotype was seen more than once but under ten times. The chain uses TRBV15 and TRBJ2-7, with D perhaps matching TRBD2 (5 bases). The length of the CDR3 is 15 residues. Germline-derived CDR1 and CDR2 are LNHNV and YYDKDF (reference sequence). The V and J ends lost 0 bases and 1 base respectively, with 10 bases between them. The CDR3 spells CATSRDHGGSYEQYF. CDR3 DNA: TGTGCCACCAGCAGAGATCATGGAGGTTCCTACGAGCAGTACTTC.

This clonotype was recorded a few times. This sequence joins TRBV12-3 or TRBV12-4 and TRBJ1-2; D gene ambiguous. The ends were cut back, 5 bases at V and 7 bases at J, with 14 bases in the middle. This CDR3 has 13 amino acids. CDR3 amino acids: CASSLTERSGYTF. The CDR3 region has the DNA TGTGCCAGCAGTCTTACAGAACGGAGTGGCTACACCTTC.

V and J are TRBV20-1 and TRBJ1-1; tentatively, D is TRBD1 (5 bases). The CDR3 is 16 amino acids. Germline-derived CDR1 and CDR2 are DFQATT and SNEGSKA (reference sequence). The ends were cut back, 3 bases at V and 5 bases at J, with 22 bases in the middle. CDR3 region: CSASSIGGRVGTEAFF. CDR3 coding DNA: TGCAGTGCTAGTTCAATCGGGGGGAGGGTTGGGACTGAAGCTTTCTTT.

This clonotype was counted at least ten times. The chain combines TRBV3-1 with TRBJ2-5; D gene unclear. The CDR3 runs to 15 residues. V was pared by 0 bases and J by 0 bases, with 8 bases between. CDR1 and CDR2 from the germline V gene are LGHDT and YNNKEL (reference sequence). In nucleotides, the CDR3 is TGTGCCAGCAGCCAAGAGTCGCGGTACCAAGAGACCCAGTACTTC. This sequence encodes CASSQESRYQETQYF.

This clonotype came up many times. This chain links TRBV18 with TRBJ1-6; 9 bases are shared with TRBD1. With V trimmed by 3 bases and J by 9 bases, 3 bases remained unmatched. The germline V gene encodes CDR1 KGHSH and CDR2 LQKENI. The CDR3 extends over 14 amino acids. This CDR3 is CASSPDRGGSPLHF. Written as DNA, the CDR3 is TGTGCCAGCTCACCGGACAGGGGAGGTTCACCCCTCCACTTT.

This clonotype was recorded many times. This chain joins TRBV13 and TRBJ1-2; 9 nucleotides align to TRBD1. The CDR3 covers 12 residues. Germline lookup yields CDR1 PRHDT and CDR2 FYEKMQ (reference sequence). The junction had 4 bases not matched to a gene; V was cut back by 8 bases and J by 6 bases. This CDR3 is CASGRQGDGYTF. CDR3 bases: TGTGCCAGCGGCAGACAGGGGGATGGCTACACCTTC.

The chain joins TRBV6-1 to TRBJ1-2, with a tentative D call TRBD1 (6 bases). V lost 7 bases to trimming and J lost 6 bases, with 21 bases between them. The CDR3 loop spans 15 amino acids. Germline CDR1 is MNHNS and CDR2 is SASEGT. The CDR3 here is CASTSGGAGMDGYTF. The CDR3 DNA sequence: TGTGCCAGCACCTCCGGGGGGGCGGGGATGGATGGCTACACCTTC.

The chain is built from TRBV30 and TRBJ1-2; no reliable D call. The CDR3 spans 12 residues. V was clipped by 8 bases and J by 6 bases, with 16 bases between them. Germline V lookup: CDR1 GTSNPN, CDR2 SVGIG (reference sequence). The CDR3 protein is CAIPRVQNGYTF. The CDR3 nucleotides are TGTGCCATACCAAGGGTTCAGAATGGCTACACCTTC.

This clonotype was seen at least ten times. The V and J genes are TRBV28 and TRBJ2-7, with TRBD2 matching over 10 bases. The germline V gene has CDR1 MDHEN and CDR2 SYDVKM. V lost 6 bases and J lost 4; bases outside the gene matches: 6. CDR3 length: 14 residues. The CDR3 DNA reads as TGTGCCAGCAGCCGCACTAGCGGGAAATACGAGCAGTACTTC. Translation: CASSRTSGKYEQYF.

The genes are TRBV6-2 or TRBV6-3 and TRBJ2-2, with D possibly called TRBD1 or TRBD2 (5 bases each). V lost 2 bases and J lost 5, with 9 bases in between. Germline lookup yields CDR1 MNHEY and CDR2 SVGEGT. The CDR3 contains 14 residues. As DNA, the CDR3 is TGTGCCAGCAGTTACGGGACGGAGACCGGGGAGCTGTTTTTT. Residues: CASSYGTETGELFF.

This chain links TRBV6-1 with TRBJ2-5, with D hard to call. The CDR3 has 12 amino acids. Germline V CDR1 and CDR2: MNHNS, SASEGT. Trimming stripped 6 bases from V and 1 base from J, with 6 bases between. Here the CDR3 reads CASRVSQETQYF. The CDR3 bases are TGTGCCAGCAGGGTCTCCCAAGAGACCCAGTACTTC.

This clonotype came up many times. This chain joins TRBV20-1 and TRBJ2-7, with D possibly being TRBD2 (6 bases). The CDR3 totals 14 residues. CDR1 DFQATT and CDR2 SNEGSKA come from the germline V gene (reference sequence). V shed 3 bases and J shed 3 bases, with 15 bases lying between them. CDR3 sequence: CSASGSIPLYEQYF. The CDR3 coding sequence is TGCAGTGCTAGCGGGAGTATCCCCCTCTACGAGCAGTACTTC.

This clonotype appeared a few times. The J gene is TRBJ2-2, the V gene TRBV6-1, with a tentative D call TRBD2 (6 bases). Trimming removed 6 bases from V and 1 base from J, with 15 bases in between. The CDR3 runs 16 residues. The germline V gene encodes CDR1 MNHNS and CDR2 SASEGT. CDR3 protein: CASRGSSGLNTGELFF. As DNA, the CDR3 is TGTGCCAGCAGGGGTTCAAGCGGGTTGAACACCGGGGAGCTGTTTTTT.

The chain carries TRBV20-1 and TRBJ1-6, with D unresolved. CDR1 and CDR2 from the germline V gene are DFQATT and SNEGSKA (reference sequence). V was pared by 5 bases and J by 6 bases, with 11 bases between. The CDR3 sequence is 13 residues long. The CDR3 coding sequence is TGCAGTGCTTACCGGGTCTCTAATTCACCCCTCCACTTT. Translated, it gives CSAYRVSNSPLHF.

This clonotype has just a few counts. The V and J genes are TRBV29-1 and TRBJ2-5; TRBD1 matches at 8 bases. V lost 5 bases, J lost 0 bases, and 8 bases stayed unmatched. CDR1 SQVTM and CDR2 ANQGSEA come from the germline V gene. The CDR3 is made up of 15 amino acids. CDR3 coding DNA: TGCAGCGTTCCCAGAAGGGGACAGGACCAAGAGACCCAGTACTTC. Translating gives CSVPRRGQDQETQYF. The variable domain in full, completed from reference TRBV29-1 and TRBJ2-5, reads SAVISQKPSRDICQRGTSLTIQCQVDSQVTMMFWYRQQPGQSLTLIATANQGSEATYESGFVIDKFPISRPNLTFSTLTVSNMSPEDSSIYLCSVPRRGQDQETQYFGPGTRLLVL.

This clonotype was found a few times. V is TRBV12-3 or TRBV12-4 and J is TRBJ1-5, with D possibly matching TRBD1 (6 bases). V lost 7 bases and J 2 bases, leaving 18 bases between the germline ends. The CDR3 spans 16 residues. CDR3 sequence reads: CASTIGNRGGNQPQHF. For the CDR3, the DNA is TGTGCCAGCACTATAGGGAATAGGGGGGGCAATCAGCCCCAGCATTTT.

This clonotype was seen at least ten times. The DNA for the CDR3 is TGTGCCAGCAGCCCACATACAGTGAACACTGAAGCTTTCTTT. This translates into CASSPHTVNTEAFF. The chain links TRBV7-2 to TRBJ1-1, with D hard to call. In germline, CDR1 is SGHTA, CDR2 FQGNSA. Between the trimmed V and J ends, which lost 5 bases and 0 bases, there was a span of 10 bases. The CDR3 sequence is 14 residues long.

The table lists this clonotype with a few counts. V and J are TRBV19 and TRBJ2-1; 7 bases agree with TRBD2. The V segment lost 4 bases and the J segment 5 bases; nucleotides outside the gene matches: 20. The CDR3 is 19 amino acids. Germline CDR1 reads LNHDA; CDR2 reads SQIVND (reference sequence). The CDR3 region has the DNA TGTGCCAGTAGTACCTCGAGTAAACTAGCGACTCGATTAGACAATGAGCAGTTCTTC. Translated: CASSTSSKLATRLDNEQFF.

Turning to this clonotype: Because it lacks the conserved phenylalanine or tryptophan at the end, this CDR3 is likely a read error. DNA of the CDR3: TGTGCCAGCTCACCACTGGGGCAGAACACTGAAGCTTTCCTT. Translation: CASSPLGQNTEAFL. This sequence joins TRBV18 and TRBJ1-1, with D perhaps TRBD1 (5 bases). V shed 1 base and J shed 1 base, with 7 bases lying between them. Germline lookup yields CDR1 KGHSH and CDR2 LQKENI. The CDR3 contains 14 residues.

This clonotype showed up just a few times. The chain couples TRBV7-2 to TRBJ2-7; TRBD1 matches 9 bases. This CDR3 contains 15 residues. J was trimmed by 6 bases and V by 4 bases; bases with no gene match: 10. CDR1 is SGHTA and CDR2 is FQGNSA in the germline V gene. CDR3 loop: CASSSDGGQGSEQYF. The CDR3 DNA follows: TGTGCCAGCAGCTCCGATGGGGGACAGGGAAGCGAGCAGTACTTC. Combining the CDR3 with reference TRBV7-2 and TRBJ2-7 gives the whole variable domain GAGVSQSPSNKVTEKGKDVELRCDPISGHTALYWYRQSLGQGLEFLIYFQGNSAPDKSGLPSDRFSAERTGGSVSTLTIQRTQQEDSAVYLCASSSDGGQGSEQYFGPGTRLTVT.

This clonotype was picked up a small number of times. This chain uses TRBV6-1 with TRBJ2-7; no clear D gene. The germline V gene encodes CDR1 MNHNS and CDR2 SASEGT. Trimming cost V 5 bases and J 0 bases, with 17 bases left between them. The CDR3 has 16 residues. Here the CDR3 reads CASSPVERKSSYEQYF. The CDR3 DNA reads TGTGCCAGCAGTCCCGTCGAGCGAAAAAGCTCCTACGAGCAGTACTTC.